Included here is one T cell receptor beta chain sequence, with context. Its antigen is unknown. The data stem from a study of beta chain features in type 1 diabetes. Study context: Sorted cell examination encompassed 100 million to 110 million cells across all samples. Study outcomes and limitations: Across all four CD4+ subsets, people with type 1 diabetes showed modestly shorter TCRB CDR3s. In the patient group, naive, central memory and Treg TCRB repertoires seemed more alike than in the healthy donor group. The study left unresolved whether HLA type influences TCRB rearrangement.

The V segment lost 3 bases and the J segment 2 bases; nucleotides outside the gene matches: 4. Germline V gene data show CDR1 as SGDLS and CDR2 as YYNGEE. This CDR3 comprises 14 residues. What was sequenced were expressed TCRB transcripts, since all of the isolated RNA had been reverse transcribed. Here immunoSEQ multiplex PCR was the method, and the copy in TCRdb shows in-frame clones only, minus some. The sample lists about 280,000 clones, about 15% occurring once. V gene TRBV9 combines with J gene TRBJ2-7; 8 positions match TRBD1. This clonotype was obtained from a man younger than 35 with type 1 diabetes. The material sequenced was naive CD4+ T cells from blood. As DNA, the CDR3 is TGTGCCAGCAGCGCCGACAGGGGTACCTACGAGCAGTACTTC. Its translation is CASSADRGTYEQYF.